The 15 T cell receptor beta chains in this list originate from one sample, sequenced in a study of blood T cell repertoires in COVID-19. Measured with immunoSEQ multiplex PCR; TCRdb has only the in-frame clones, and not every one. In the table there are a few hundred thousand clones, about 90% of which are singletons. Material: peripheral blood. The source is a middle-aged man with active or convalescent COVID-19.

The V and J genes are TRBV6-5 and TRBJ2-2; 8 nucleotides line up with TRBD2. Looked up from germline, CDR1 is MNHEY and CDR2 is SVGAGI. The CDR3 contains 16 residues. The V and J ends lost 2 bases and 0 bases, in that order; junction bases with no gene match: 2. The CDR3 coding sequence is TGTGCCAGCAGTTACGGGACTAGTTCGAACACCGGGGAGCTGTTTTTT. Residues: CASSYGTSSNTGELFF.

The chain has TRBV4-2 and TRBJ2-1; the D gene is possibly TRBD1 (5 bases). The V gene's germline CDR1 is LGHNA and CDR2 YNFKEQ. This CDR3 region has 13 residues. V was clipped by 0 bases and J by 6 bases, with 6 bases between them. The CDR3 spells CASSQDQGNEQFF. The DNA for the CDR3 is TGTGCCAGCAGCCAAGATCAGGGCAATGAGCAGTTCTTC.

This CDR3 reads CASSQSEVGRYTEAFF. The CDR3 region has the DNA TGCGCCAGCAGTCAATCGGAGGTGGGTAGGTACACTGAAGCTTTCTTT. The V call is TRBV23-1, the J call TRBJ1-1, with unresolved D. TRBV23-1 has ORF status, its function being uncertain. The CDR3 totals 16 residues. Trimming pared 0 bases from V and 3 bases from J, leaving 14 bases between.

This clone has a handful of counts. The V call is TRBV7-9, the J call TRBJ1-6; 7 bases are shared with TRBD1. The length of the CDR3 is 16 residues. Germline V gene sequence: CDR1 SEHNR, CDR2 FQNEAQ (reference sequence). V shed 5 bases, J shed 6 bases, and the junction held 10 bases outside the gene matches. The CDR3 bases are TGTGCCAGCAGCCCAACGCCGGGACAGAGTAATTCACCCCTCCACTTT. It codes for CASSPTPGQSNSPLHF.

In this sample, this clone turned up once. V and J are TRBV2 and TRBJ1-6; TRBD1 might be the D (5 bases). The CDR3 runs 15 residues. Germline V gives CDR1 SNHLY, CDR2 FYNNEI. Trimming took off 1 base at V and 9 bases at J, with 13 bases between the two ends. The CDR3 loop is CASSEGRQGRSPLHF. The DNA for the CDR3 is TGTGCCAGCAGTGAAGGGCGCCAGGGTCGTTCACCCCTCCACTTT.

V usage is TRBV5-1 and J usage is TRBJ1-3; unclear D gene. The CDR3 spans 16 residues. V gave up 4 bases and J gave up 4 bases, with 18 bases separating them. Germline V gene data show CDR1 as SGHRS and CDR2 as YFSETQ. The CDR3 loop reads CASSTNRPTGGNTIYF. The CDR3 DNA follows: TGCGCCAGCAGCACCAACCGCCCGACGGGAGGAAACACCATATATTTT.

The chain couples TRBV30 to TRBJ2-5; TRBD1 might be the D (5 bases). Germline V gene sequence: CDR1 GTSNPN, CDR2 SVGIG (reference sequence). The CDR3 contains 13 residues. Between the trimmed V and J ends, which lost 1 base and 7 bases, there was a span of 13 bases. CDR3 bases: TGTGCCTGGAGTGGACAGATCCAGGGGACCCAGTACTTC. This codes for CAWSGQIQGTQYF.

In DNA form, the CDR3 reads TGTGCCAGCAGCTTAGTGGTGGTAGCCGGGGAGCTGTTTTTT. This gives the protein CASSLVVVAGELFF. The chain carries TRBV7-9 and TRBJ2-2; no firm D call. The CDR3 runs to 14 residues. CDR1 SEHNR and CDR2 FQNEAQ come from the germline V gene (reference sequence). Trimming cost V 1 base and J 6 bases, with 9 bases left between them.

The V gene is TRBV9, the J gene TRBJ2-7; D ambiguous. The germline V gene encodes CDR1 SGDLS and CDR2 YYNGEE. CDR3 length: 14 residues. Trimming left V 0 bases short and J 3 bases short, with 10 bases between. CDR3 coding DNA: TGTGCCAGCAGCGTAGCAAGCGCCAGCTACGAGCAGTACTTC. Translated, it gives CASSVASASYEQYF.

The chain joins TRBV19 to TRBJ1-6; a possible D gene is TRBD1 (6 bases). The CDR3 spans 14 residues. Per germline, CDR1 LNHDA and CDR2 SQIVND (reference sequence). Deletions cut 3 bases from V and 8 bases from J, with 11 bases between. The CDR3 protein is CASSIRQAYSPLHF. CDR3 nucleotides: TGTGCCAGTAGTATTCGACAGGCGTATTCACCCCTCCACTTT.

V usage is TRBV7-9 and J usage is TRBJ1-5, with D perhaps TRBD1 (6 bases). V was clipped by 5 bases and J by 2 bases, with 22 bases between them. CDR3 length: 18 amino acids. Germline CDR1 SEHNR, CDR2 FQNEAQ (reference sequence). Here the CDR3 DNA reads TGTGCCAGCAGCCTGTACATTCGTCGGGGGGGCCGCAATCAGCCCCAGCATTTT. This gives the protein CASSLYIRRGGRNQPQHF.

This chain joins TRBV12-3 or TRBV12-4 and TRBJ2-7, with a tentative D call TRBD1 (6 bases). V lost 6 bases and J 3 bases, leaving 12 bases between the germline ends. The CDR3 runs to 13 residues. Written as DNA, the CDR3 is TGTGCCAGCAGCCTTACACAGGGCTACGAGCAGTACTTC. This gives the protein CASSLTQGYEQYF.

The V call is TRBV27, the J call TRBJ2-5, with a tentative D call TRBD2 (7 bases). Trimming cost V 2 bases and J 7 bases, with 8 bases left between them. Germline V lookup: CDR1 MNHEY, CDR2 SMNVEV (reference sequence). This CDR3 has 12 residues. CDR3 DNA: TGTGCCAGCAGTTTAGCGGGGGCGACCCAGTACTTC. The encoded protein is CASSLAGATQYF.

The chain combines TRBV6-2 or TRBV6-3 with TRBJ2-5, with a tentative D call TRBD1 (5 bases). V gave up 2 bases and J gave up 0 bases, with 7 bases separating them. Germline CDR1 and CDR2: MNHEY and SVGEGT. CDR3 size: 14 residues. CDR3 sequence (DNA): TGTGCCAGCAGTTACCTCAGGGACCAAGAGACCCAGTACTTC. Encoded protein: CASSYLRDQETQYF.

The chain employs TRBV19 and TRBJ1-1; 8 nucleotides agree with TRBD1. Trimming cost V 7 bases and J 1 base; bases outside gene matches: 2. CDR1 LNHDA and CDR2 SQIVND come from the germline V gene (reference sequence). The CDR3 runs to 13 residues. The chain's CDR3 is CASITGGNTEAFF. The CDR3 coding sequence is TGTGCCAGTATTACAGGGGGGAACACTGAAGCTTTCTTT.